Below are 2 T cell receptor beta chains sequenced from a single sample in a study of T cell changes during pregnancy in multiple sclerosis. This table comes from immunoSEQ multiplex PCR, and its TCRdb copy is limited to in-frame clones, with some not included. The table lists about 70,000 clones, around 94% of them singletons, with about 0.6% in the top ten. This specimen was peripheral blood, taken in the third trimester of pregnancy. The receptor set was obtained from a female donor with multiple sclerosis, enrolled in a pregnancy study.

This clone showed up just once. The rearrangement links TRBV7-2 to TRBJ2-3; a weak D match, TRBD1 (6 bases). The germline V and J ends were trimmed by 2 bases and 2 bases, with 11 bases remaining between them. This CDR3 contains 15 residues. The germline V gene encodes CDR1 SGHTA and CDR2 FQGNSA. This CDR3 is CASSLMGAYTDTQYF. CDR3 nucleotides: TGTGCCAGCAGCTTAATGGGGGCTTACACAGATACGCAGTATTTT.

The rearrangement uses TRBV11-2 and TRBJ2-5; D may be TRBD2 (6 bases). Germline lookup yields CDR1 SGHAT and CDR2 FQNNGV. V was shortened by 4 bases and J by 4 bases, with 10 bases between the two germline ends. The CDR3 is 13 amino acids. The CDR3 spells CASSYGGGETQYF. CDR3 nucleotide sequence: TGTGCCAGCAGCTACGGGGGTGGAGAGACCCAGTACTTC.